Reported below is one T cell receptor (beta chain). This specimen belongs to a study of blood T cell repertoires in COVID-19. Trimming removed 0 bases at V and 2 bases at J, with 10 bases between. CDR1 and CDR2 (germline): MNHEY, SVGAGI. The CDR3 loop spans 15 amino acids. Assay used: immunoSEQ multiplex PCR; TCRdb lists only in-frame clones, some missing. The sample lists 150,000 or so clones, around 84% occurring once. This clonotype was obtained from an older man with acute or convalescent COVID-19. V and J are TRBV6-5 and TRBJ1-1, with D perhaps TRBD1 (5 bases). Sequencing was carried out using peripheral blood. DNA for the CDR3: TGTGCCAGCAGTTACTCAGACAGCCAAAACACTGAAGCTTTCTTT. Amino acids: CASSYSDSQNTEAFF.